These 23 T cell receptor beta chains originate from one sample sequenced in a study of beta chain features in type 1 diabetes. Every isolated RNA sample was fully reverse transcribed, so sequencing captured expressed TCRB transcripts. Method: immunoSEQ multiplex PCR; TCRdb's copy keeps in-frame clones and lacks some. This sample has hundreds of thousands of clones; more than 65% occur once, and the top ten carry almost 0.055%. Sequencing was performed on naive CD4+ T cells from blood. The origin of the receptors is a man between 25 and 39 years old in good health.

The rearrangement uses TRBV30 and TRBJ2-7; the D gene is possibly TRBD2 (5 bases). Trimming removed 3 bases at V and 3 bases at J, with 9 bases between. This CDR3 has 12 amino acids. Per the germline V gene, CDR1 is GTSNPN and CDR2 is SVGIG (reference sequence). The CDR3 DNA follows: TGTGCCTGGAGGGGCAGCGGCTACGAGCAGTACTTC. Residues: CAWRGSGYEQYF.

This chain connects TRBV25-1 to TRBJ2-5; 7 positions match TRBD1. The DNA matches TRBJ2-7 better at its end, which makes the J call doubtful. Germline V CDR1 and CDR2: MGHDK, SYGVNS. CDR3 size: 14 residues. DNA for the CDR3: TGTGCCAGCAGTGAGTGGGACAGCTCCTACGAGCAGTACTTC. Protein sequence: CASSEWDSSYEQYF.

The chain has TRBV4-3 and TRBJ2-4; D gene ambiguous. This CDR3 is 15 amino acids long. Germline CDR1 and CDR2: LGHNA and YSLEER. V gave up 0 bases and J gave up 6 bases, with 12 bases separating them. The chain's CDR3 is CASSQEWTNSNIQYF. DNA for the CDR3: TGCGCCAGCAGCCAAGAATGGACCAATTCAAACATTCAGTACTTC.

This clone was seen more than once but under ten times. Other DNA sequences in this specimen translate into the identical CDR3. The V call is TRBV30, the J call TRBJ2-5, with D tentatively TRBD1 (5 bases). The CDR3 sequence is 13 residues long. Per germline, CDR1 GTSNPN and CDR2 SVGIG (reference sequence). The V end was cut by 2 bases, the J end by 1 base, with 8 bases between. The CDR3 DNA reads TGTGCCTGGAGTCCAGGGTTCCAAGAGACCCAGTACTTC. Its protein product is CAWSPGFQETQYF. Drawing the rest from reference TRBV30 and TRBJ2-5, the complete variable domain is SQTIHQWPATLVQPVGSPLSLECTVEGTSNPNLYWYRQAAGRGLQLLFYSVGIGQISSEVPQNLSASRPQDRQFILSSKKLLLSDSGFYLCAWSPGFQETQYFGPGTRLLVL.

V gene TRBV11-1 combines with J gene TRBJ2-1; no reliable D call. Per germline, CDR1 SGHAT and CDR2 FQDESV (reference sequence). The CDR3 extends over 15 amino acids. Trimming took off 7 bases at V and 3 bases at J, with 16 bases between the two ends. Written as DNA, the CDR3 is TGTGCCAGCACCCAAAGTAGGGCGTTCTACAATGAGCAGTTCTTC. This translates into CASTQSRAFYNEQFF.

V gene TRBV4-1 combines with J gene TRBJ2-1; possible D gene TRBD1, 5 bases. This CDR3 has 16 amino acids. Germline values: CDR1 MGHRA, CDR2 YSYEKL. Trimming cost V 2 bases and J 0 bases, with 11 bases left between them. The CDR3 DNA reads TGCGCCAGCAGCCAAAGCCAGGGAAGCTCCTACAATGAGCAGTTCTTC. Translation: CASSQSQGSSYNEQFF.

The gene calls are TRBV29-1 and TRBJ2-2, with 10 bases identical to TRBD1. Germline V gene lookup returns CDR1 SQVTM and CDR2 ANQGSEA. There are 14 residues in the CDR3. With V trimmed by 4 bases and J by 8 bases, 7 bases remained unmatched. The CDR3, as DNA: TGCAGCGTTGGACAGGGGGCAAATGCTGGGGAGCTGTTTTTT. This encodes CSVGQGANAGELFF.

The V call is TRBV30, the J call TRBJ1-6; D unresolved. Trimming pared 4 bases from V and 5 bases from J, leaving 9 bases between. The CDR3 consists of 13 residues. Germline V lookup: CDR1 GTSNPN, CDR2 SVGIG (reference sequence). The CDR3 sequence is CAWISGNNSPLHF. The CDR3 DNA follows: TGTGCCTGGATTTCGGGGAATAATTCACCCCTCCACTTT.

The V gene is TRBV9, the J gene TRBJ1-1; D is ambiguous. Trimming took 1 base from V and 4 from J, leaving 11 bases between them. The CDR3 runs to 14 residues. CDR1 SGDLS and CDR2 YYNGEE come from the germline V gene. The CDR3 nucleotides read TGTGCCAGCAGCGTATTGGCCTGGGGCACTGAAGCTTTCTTT. It codes for CASSVLAWGTEAFF.

J is TRBJ2-5 and V is TRBV2; 7 bases are shared with TRBD1. Germline values: CDR1 SNHLY, CDR2 FYNNEI. Trimming at V came to 5 bases and at J to 5 bases, leaving 11 bases not matched to a gene. The CDR3 consists of 15 residues. This CDR3 is CASSFDRADGETQYF. For the CDR3, the DNA is TGTGCCAGCAGTTTCGACAGGGCGGATGGGGAGACCCAGTACTTC.

The gene calls are TRBV4-3 and TRBJ2-3; D not certain. CDR3 size: 12 residues. Trimming cost V 3 bases and J 4 bases, with 5 bases left between them. Per germline, CDR1 LGHNA and CDR2 YSLEER. The CDR3 spells CASSHRSDTQYF. Here the CDR3 DNA reads TGCGCCAGCAGCCACCGGTCAGATACGCAGTATTTT.

In this sample, this clone turned up a few times. The chain joins TRBV30 to TRBJ2-1; D is undetermined. CDR1 GTSNPN and CDR2 SVGIG come from the germline V gene (reference sequence). The CDR3 covers 10 residues. V gave up 3 bases and J gave up 8 bases, with 5 bases separating them. The CDR3 loop reads CAWSEDEQFF. For the CDR3, the DNA is TGTGCCTGGAGCGAGGATGAGCAGTTCTTC.

V gene TRBV25-1 combines with J gene TRBJ2-6; D ambiguous. The CDR3 contains 17 residues. V gave up 0 bases and J gave up 4 bases, with 13 bases separating them. CDR1 is MGHDK, CDR2 SYGVNS, per germline. DNA of the CDR3: TGTGCCAGCAGTGAATACGGGCCCCTCCCCGGGGCCAACGTCCTGACTTTC. It yields the protein CASSEYGPLPGANVLTF.

The V and J genes are TRBV11-2 and TRBJ1-1, with a possible D match to TRBD1 (6 bases). V was pared by 5 bases and J by 3 bases, with 10 bases between. The CDR3 is 13 residues long. The germline V gene encodes CDR1 SGHAT and CDR2 FQNNGV. The CDR3 bases are TGTGCCAGCAGCCTCAGGGGCCACACTGAAGCTTTCTTT. Residues: CASSLRGHTEAFF.

The chain links TRBV30 to TRBJ2-3; no reliable D call. This CDR3 comprises 12 residues. V shed 2 bases and J shed 6 bases, with 9 bases lying between them. The V gene's germline CDR1 is GTSNPN and CDR2 SVGIG (reference sequence). Here the CDR3 DNA reads TGTGCCTGGAGTCCGAGCTTGGATACGCAGTATTTT. Its translation: CAWSPSLDTQYF.

The chain employs TRBV23-1 and TRBJ2-3; TRBD2 matches at 9 bases. TRBV23-1 is sorted into the ORF group, with uncertain function. Germline trimming cut 3 bases from V and 2 bases from J; bases unmatched to any gene: 3. The CDR3 runs 15 residues. DNA for the CDR3: TGCGCCAGCAGTCAGCAGCGGGGGGACACAGATACGCAGTATTTT. Protein: CASSQQRGDTDTQYF.

This clone occurred a few times. The V and J genes are TRBV25-1 and TRBJ1-2, with D maybe TRBD1 (5 bases). Trimming took 2 bases from V and 4 from J, leaving 11 bases between them. The CDR3 is 14 residues long. CDR1 and CDR2 (germline): MGHDK, SYGVNS. Written as DNA, the CDR3 is TGTGCCAGCAGTGAAGGAGGGGTGGCCTATGGCTACACCTTC. Its protein is CASSEGGVAYGYTF.

This clone was picked up one time. The chain uses TRBV9 and TRBJ2-3; D not certain. The CDR3 is made up of 20 amino acids. Between the trimmed V and J ends, which lost 0 bases and 2 bases, there was a span of 25 bases. The germline CDR1 and CDR2 sequences are SGDLS and YYNGEE. The CDR3 DNA sequence: TGTGCCAGCAGCGTAGATTTATGGGGATCCAGATCTGAGAACACAGATACGCAGTATTTT. Protein product: CASSVDLWGSRSENTDTQYF.

J is TRBJ2-2 and V is TRBV10-3; TRBD1 is a possible D gene (5 bases). CDR3 length: 14 amino acids. V lost 4 bases and J lost 5, with 11 bases in between. Germline values: CDR1 ENHRY, CDR2 SYGVKD. CDR3 sequence: CAISGQGDTGELFF. As DNA, the CDR3 is TGTGCCATCAGTGGCCAGGGTGATACCGGGGAGCTGTTTTTT.

J is TRBJ2-5 and V is TRBV10-3, with 12 bases that match TRBD2. In germline, CDR1 is ENHRY, CDR2 SYGVKD. This CDR3 has 15 residues. The V and J ends lost 4 bases and 3 bases, in that order; junction bases with no gene match: 3. The CDR3 loop is CAISAASGGEETQYF. DNA for the CDR3: TGTGCCATCAGTGCCGCTAGCGGGGGGGAAGAGACCCAGTACTTC.

CDR3 protein: CASSVDLGLAISGANVLTF. The DNA for the CDR3 is TGTGCCAGCAGCGTAGACTTGGGACTAGCGATCTCTGGGGCCAACGTCCTGACTTTC. V and J are TRBV9 and TRBJ2-6, with TRBD2 matching 10 bases. V shed 0 bases, J shed 0 bases, and the junction held 6 bases outside the gene matches. This CDR3 is built from 19 residues. CDR1 is SGDLS, CDR2 YYNGEE, per germline.

CDR3: CAWSVTGAGGSLEAFF. The CDR3, as DNA: TGTGCCTGGAGTGTTACAGGGGCCGGAGGTTCCTTGGAAGCTTTCTTT. This chain uses TRBV30 with TRBJ1-1, with 7 bases identical to TRBD1. From germline, CDR1 is GTSNPN and CDR2 SVGIG (reference sequence). Trimming took 0 bases from V and 8 from J; bases not matched to a gene: 15. This CDR3 is built from 16 residues.

The chain combines TRBV29-1 with TRBJ2-3; D unresolved. Trimming took 6 bases from V and 2 from J, leaving 12 bases between them. CDR1 and CDR2 (germline): SQVTM, ANQGSEA. The CDR3 is made up of 13 amino acids. This CDR3 is CSVGSLYTDTQYF. CDR3 DNA: TGCAGCGTGGGATCGCTATACACAGATACGCAGTATTTT.